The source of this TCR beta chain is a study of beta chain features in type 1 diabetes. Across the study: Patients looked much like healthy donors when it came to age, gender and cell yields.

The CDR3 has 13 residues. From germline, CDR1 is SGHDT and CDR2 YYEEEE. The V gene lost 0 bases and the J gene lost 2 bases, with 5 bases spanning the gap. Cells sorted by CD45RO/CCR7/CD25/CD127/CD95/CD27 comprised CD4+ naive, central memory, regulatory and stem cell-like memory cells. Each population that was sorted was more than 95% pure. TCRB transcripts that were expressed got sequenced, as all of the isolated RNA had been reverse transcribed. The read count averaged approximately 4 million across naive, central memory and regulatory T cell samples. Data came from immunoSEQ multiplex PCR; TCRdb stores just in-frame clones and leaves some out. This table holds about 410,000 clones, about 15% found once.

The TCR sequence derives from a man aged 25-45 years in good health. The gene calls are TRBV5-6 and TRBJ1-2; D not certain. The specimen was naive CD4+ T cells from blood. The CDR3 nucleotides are TGTGCCAGCAGCTTGGGAGGGAACTATGGCTACACCTTC. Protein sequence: CASSLGGNYGYTF.